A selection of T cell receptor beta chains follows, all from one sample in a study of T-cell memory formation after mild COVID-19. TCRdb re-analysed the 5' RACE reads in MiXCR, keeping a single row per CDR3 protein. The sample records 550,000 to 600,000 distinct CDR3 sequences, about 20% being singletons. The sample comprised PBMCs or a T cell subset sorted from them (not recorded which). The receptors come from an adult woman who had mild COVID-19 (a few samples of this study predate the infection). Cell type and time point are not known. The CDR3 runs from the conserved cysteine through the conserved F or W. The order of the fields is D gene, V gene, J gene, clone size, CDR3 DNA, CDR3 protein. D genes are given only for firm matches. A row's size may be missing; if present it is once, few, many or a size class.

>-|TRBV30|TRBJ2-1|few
TGTGCCTGGAGTAGGGACATCTACAATGAGCAGTTCTTC
CAWSRDIYNEQFF
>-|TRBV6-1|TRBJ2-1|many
TGTGCCAGCAGCGCTACTAGACAGATCTCCTACAATGAGCAGTTCTTC
CASSATRQISYNEQFF
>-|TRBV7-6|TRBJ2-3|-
TGTGCCAGCAGCTCCAGATCCGGGTTGCAGTATTTT
CASSSRSGLQYF
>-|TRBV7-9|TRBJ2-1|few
TGTGCCAGCAGGAATAGTGGACCCACCAACAATGAGCAGTTCTTC
CASRNSGPTNNEQFF
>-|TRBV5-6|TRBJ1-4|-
TGTGCCAGCAGCCCAACCGGTATCGAAAAACTGTTTTTT
CASSPTGIEKLFF
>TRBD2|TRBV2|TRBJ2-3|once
TGTGCCAGCAGTGAAAGACTAGCGGGGGGTTTAAACGCAGATACGCAGTATTTT
CASSERLAGGLNADTQYF
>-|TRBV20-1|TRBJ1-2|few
TGCAGTGCTAGTCCTAACTATGGCTACACCTTC
CSASPNYGYTF
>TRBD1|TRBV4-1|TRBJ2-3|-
TGCGCCAGCAGCAGGGGGCTAGCCCCCTCCTCTAGCACAGATACGCAGTATTTT
CASSRGLAPSSSTDTQYF
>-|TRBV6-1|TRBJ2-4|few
TGTGCCAGCAGTGAAGGCGCGGGGGCACTAGCCAAAAACATTCAGTACTTC
CASSEGAGALAKNIQYF
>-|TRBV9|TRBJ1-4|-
TGTGCCAGCAGCCCACCACGGGGGAGCGCGGGTGAAAAACTGTTTTTT
CASSPPRGSAGEKLFF
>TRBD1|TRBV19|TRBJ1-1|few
TGTGCCAGTAGTACGTACGGACAGGGAACAACTGAAGCTTTCTTT
CASSTYGQGTTEAFF
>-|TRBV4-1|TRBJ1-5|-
TGCGCCAGCAGCCAAGTAGGGGAAGGTCAGCCCCAGCATTTT
CASSQVGEGQPQHF
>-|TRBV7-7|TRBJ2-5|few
TGTGCCAGCAGCTTATCGCAGGGAGAGACCCAGTACTTC
CASSLSQGETQYF
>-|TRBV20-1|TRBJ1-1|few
TGCAGTGCTAGAATCGGGGGCTGGAACACTGAAGCTTTCTTT
CSARIGGWNTEAFF
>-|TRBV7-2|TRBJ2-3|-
TGTGCCAGCAGCCCAGGACGGTTCACAGATACGCAGTATTTT
CASSPGRFTDTQYF
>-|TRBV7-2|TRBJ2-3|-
TGTGCCAGCAGCTTTCTGGCGGGGAGCGCAGATACGCAGTATTTT
CASSFLAGSADTQYF
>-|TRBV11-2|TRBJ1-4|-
TGTGCCAGCAGCTTAGAGCCGGACGGAGGAAATGAAAAACTGTTTTTT
CASSLEPDGGNEKLFF
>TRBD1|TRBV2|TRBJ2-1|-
TGTGCCAGCAAGGGGGCAGACCCGAATGAGCAGTTCTTC
CASKGADPNEQFF
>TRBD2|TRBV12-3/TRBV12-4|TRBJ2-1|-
TGTGCCAGCAGTAGCGGGAGGGCCATCGGTGAGCAGTTCTTC
CASSSGRAIGEQFF
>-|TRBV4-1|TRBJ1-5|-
TGCGCCAGCAGCCACCCCCGCGGCAGGGGAGGCAATCAGCCCCAGCATTTT
CASSHPRGRGGNQPQHF
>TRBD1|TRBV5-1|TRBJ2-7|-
TGCGCCAGCAGCTGGGGACAGCGCTACGAGCAGTACTTC
CASSWGQRYEQYF
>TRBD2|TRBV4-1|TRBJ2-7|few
TGCGCCAGCAGCCAAGAAAGCGGGGCCCTCTCCTACGAGCAGTACTTC
CASSQESGALSYEQYF
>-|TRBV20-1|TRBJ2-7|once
TGCAGTGCTAGTAACGCCGGGGAGCAGTACTTC
CSASNAGEQYF
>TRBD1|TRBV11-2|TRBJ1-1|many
TGTGCCAGCAGAAACTCCGGGACAGGGGGGAACACTGAAGCTTTCTTT
CASRNSGTGGNTEAFF
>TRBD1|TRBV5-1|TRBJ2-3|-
TGCGCCAGCAGCTTGGTAGGGACAGGTATCGCAGATACGCAGTATTTT
CASSLVGTGIADTQYF
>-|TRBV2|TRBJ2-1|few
TGTGCCAGCTTGGCGGGGCCCTCCTACAATGAGCAGTTCTTC
CASLAGPSYNEQFF
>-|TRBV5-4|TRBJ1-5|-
TGTGCCAGCAGCTCCAGAGAGAGCAATCAGCCCCAGCATTTT
CASSSRESNQPQHF
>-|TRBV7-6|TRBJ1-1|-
TGTGCCAGCAGCGCGGGGGGTAGGAACACTGAAGCTTTCTTT
CASSAGGRNTEAFF